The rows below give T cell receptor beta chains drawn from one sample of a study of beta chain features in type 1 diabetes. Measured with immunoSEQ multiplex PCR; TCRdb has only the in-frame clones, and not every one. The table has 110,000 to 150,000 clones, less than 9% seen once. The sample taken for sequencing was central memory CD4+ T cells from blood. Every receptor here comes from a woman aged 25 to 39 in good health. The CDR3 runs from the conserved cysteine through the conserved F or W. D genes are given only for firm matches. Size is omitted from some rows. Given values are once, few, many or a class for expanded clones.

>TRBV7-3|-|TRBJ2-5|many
CASSLVGLPQETQYF
TGTGCCAGCAGCTTAGTGGGCCTCCCTCAAGAGACCCAGTACTTC
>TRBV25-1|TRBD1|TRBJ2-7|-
CASSGDRGSYEQYF
TGTGCCAGCAGTGGGGACAGGGGCTCCTACGAGCAGTACTTC
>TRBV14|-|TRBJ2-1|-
CASSQHSPRSSYNEQFF
TGTGCCAGCAGCCAACATTCACCAAGGAGCTCCTACAATGAGCAGTTCTTC
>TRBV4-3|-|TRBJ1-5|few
CASSQSLNQPQHF
TGCGCCAGCAGCCAATCCCTTAATCAGCCCCAGCATTTT
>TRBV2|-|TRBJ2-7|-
CASSERLVTYEQYF
TGTGCCAGCAGTGAAAGATTAGTAACCTACGAGCAGTACTTC
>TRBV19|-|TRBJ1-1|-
CASSIPSDRGGRAFF
TGTGCCAGTAGTATCCCATCCGACCGGGGCGGGAGAGCTTTCTTT
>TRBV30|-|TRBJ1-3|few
CAWSVQVAGNTIYF
TGTGCCTGGAGTGTACAAGTGGCTGGAAACACCATATATTTT
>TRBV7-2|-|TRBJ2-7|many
CASSLELEQYF
TGTGCCAGCAGCTTAGAGCTCGAGCAGTACTTC
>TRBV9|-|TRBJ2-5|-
CASSSGGGGSRQETQYF
TGTGCCAGCAGCTCAGGAGGAGGGGGCAGCCGCCAAGAGACCCAGTACTTC
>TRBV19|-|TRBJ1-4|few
CASKVATAEKLFF
TGTGCCAGTAAAGTCGCGACAGCTGAAAAACTGTTTTTT
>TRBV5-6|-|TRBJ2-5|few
CASSLRMAGATETQYF
TGTGCCAGCAGCTTGAGAATGGCGGGGGCGACGGAGACCCAGTACTTC
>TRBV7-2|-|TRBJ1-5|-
CASSSTQGSQPQHF
TGTGCCAGCAGCTCGACCCAGGGTTCCCAGCCCCAGCATTTT
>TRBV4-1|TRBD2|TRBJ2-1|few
CASSQTLAGSYNEQFF
TGCGCCAGCAGCCAAACACTAGCGGGCTCCTACAATGAGCAGTTCTTC
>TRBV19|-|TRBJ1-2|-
CASSTTARYGYTF
TGTGCCAGTAGTACGACAGCTCGCTATGGCTACACCTTC
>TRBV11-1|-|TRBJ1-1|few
CASSPGTRGKAFF
TGTGCCAGCAGCCCGGGGACTCGGGGGAAAGCTTTCTTT
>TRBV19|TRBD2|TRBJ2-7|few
CASSISGRNSREQYF
TGTGCCAGTAGTATCAGCGGGAGGAACTCGCGGGAGCAGTACTTC